This T cell receptor beta chain was documented in a study of CD8 T cells in Susac syndrome. At the level of the study: Treatment at blood withdrawal was none, corticosteroids, or intravenous immunoglobulin alone in Susac syndrome patients.

The RNA input was roughly 0.45 to 1 ug, and it was reverse transcribed with random hexamers. TCR beta CDR3 was amplified by immunoSEQ multiplex PCR. This amplification extended across 54 Vbeta and 13 Jbeta segments. TCRdb recomputed calls from the immunoSEQ multiplex PCR reads with MiXCR, one row per CDR3 protein. This sample has roughly 200,000 distinct CDR3 sequences; roughly 94% occur once, and the top ten carry 0.099%. Susac syndrome patients met recently defined diagnostic criteria for definite or probable disease. CDR3 length: 16 amino acids. The germline V gene encodes CDR1 GTSNPN and CDR2 SVGIG (reference sequence). The V end was cut by 2 bases, the J end by 6 bases, with 19 bases between.

The sample was CD4+ T cells from PBMCs. This sequence originates from a human donor with Susac syndrome. The rearrangement links TRBV30 to TRBJ2-2, with D unclear. CDR3 in amino acids: CAWSSLPPRESGELFF. As DNA, the CDR3 is TGTGCCTGGAGTTCCCTGCCCCCAAGGGAATCCGGGGAGCTGTTTTTT. Using reference TRBV30 and TRBJ2-2 for the parts outside the CDR3, the full variable domain is SQTIHQWPATLVQPVGSPLSLECTVEGTSNPNLYWYRQAAGRGLQLLFYSVGIGQISSEVPQNLSASRPQDRQFILSSKKLLLSDSGFYLCAWSSLPPRESGELFFGEGSRLTVL.